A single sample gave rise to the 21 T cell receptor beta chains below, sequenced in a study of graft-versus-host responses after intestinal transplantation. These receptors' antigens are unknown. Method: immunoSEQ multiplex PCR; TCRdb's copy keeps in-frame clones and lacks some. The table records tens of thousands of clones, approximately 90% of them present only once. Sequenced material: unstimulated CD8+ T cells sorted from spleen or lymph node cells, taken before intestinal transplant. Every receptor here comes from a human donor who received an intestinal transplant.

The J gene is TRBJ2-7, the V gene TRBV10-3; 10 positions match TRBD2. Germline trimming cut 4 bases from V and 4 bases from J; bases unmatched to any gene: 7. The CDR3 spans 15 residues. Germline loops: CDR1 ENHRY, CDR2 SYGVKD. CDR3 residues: CAISVSSGRRYEQYF. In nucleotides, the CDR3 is TGTGCCATCAGTGTTAGTAGCGGGAGGAGGTACGAGCAGTACTTC.

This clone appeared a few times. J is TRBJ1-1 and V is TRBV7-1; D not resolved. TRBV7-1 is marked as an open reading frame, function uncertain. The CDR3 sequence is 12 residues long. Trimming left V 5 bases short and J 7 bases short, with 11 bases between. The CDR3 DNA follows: TGTGCCAGCAGCGGAGGTGGGGTTGAAGCTTTCTTT. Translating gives CASSGGGVEAFF.

The CDR3 DNA reads as TGTGCCAGTAGTATTATTTGGGGCAGGGGTTTCAATGAGCAGTTCTTC. Translation gives CASSIIWGRGFNEQFF. This chain uses TRBV19 with TRBJ2-1, with D maybe TRBD1 (6 bases). Germline V gene data show CDR1 as LNHDA and CDR2 as SQIVND (reference sequence). Trimming took off 3 bases at V and 6 bases at J, with 18 bases between the two ends. This CDR3 has 16 residues. Looking up the rest from reference TRBV19 and TRBJ2-1 gives the full variable domain: DGGITQSPKYLFRKEGQNVTLSCEQNLNHDAMYWYRQDPGQGLRLIYYSQIVNDFQKGDIAEGYSVSREKKESFPLTVTSAQKNPTAFYLCASSIIWGRGFNEQFFGPGTRLTVL.

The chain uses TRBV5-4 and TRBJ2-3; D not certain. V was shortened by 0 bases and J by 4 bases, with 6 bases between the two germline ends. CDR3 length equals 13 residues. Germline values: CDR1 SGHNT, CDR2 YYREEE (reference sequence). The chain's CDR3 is CASSLDGPDTQYF. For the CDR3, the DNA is TGTGCCAGCAGCTTGGATGGGCCAGATACGCAGTATTTT.

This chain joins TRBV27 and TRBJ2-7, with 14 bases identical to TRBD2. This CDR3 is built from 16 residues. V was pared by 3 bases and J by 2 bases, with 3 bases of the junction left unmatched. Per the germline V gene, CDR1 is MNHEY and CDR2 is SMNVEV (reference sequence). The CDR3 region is CASSLGTSGSAYEQYF. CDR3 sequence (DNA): TGTGCCAGCAGTTTGGGGACTAGCGGGAGCGCCTACGAGCAGTACTTC.

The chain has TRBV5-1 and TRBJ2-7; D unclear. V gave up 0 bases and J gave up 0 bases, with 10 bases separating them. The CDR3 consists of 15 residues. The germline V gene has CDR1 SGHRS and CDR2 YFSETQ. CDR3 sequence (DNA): TGCGCCAGCAGCTTGGGGTGGTTTGACTCCTACGAGCAGTACTTC. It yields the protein CASSLGWFDSYEQYF.

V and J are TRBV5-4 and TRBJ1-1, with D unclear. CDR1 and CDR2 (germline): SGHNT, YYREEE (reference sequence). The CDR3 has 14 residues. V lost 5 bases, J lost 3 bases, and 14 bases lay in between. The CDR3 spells CASSSGRADTEAFF. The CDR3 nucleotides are TGTGCCAGCAGTTCCGGACGGGCGGACACTGAAGCTTTCTTT.

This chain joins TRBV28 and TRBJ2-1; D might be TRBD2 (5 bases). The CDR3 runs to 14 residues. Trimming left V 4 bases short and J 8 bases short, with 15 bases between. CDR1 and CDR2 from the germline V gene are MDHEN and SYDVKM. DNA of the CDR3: TGTGCCAGCAGTTCCCCGTACGGGATCCATGAGCAGTTCTTC. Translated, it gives CASSSPYGIHEQFF.

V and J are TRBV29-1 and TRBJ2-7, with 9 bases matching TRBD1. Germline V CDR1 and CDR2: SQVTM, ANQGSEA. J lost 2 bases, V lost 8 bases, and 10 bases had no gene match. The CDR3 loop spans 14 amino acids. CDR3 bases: TGCAGCTTCTTCCCCGGGACAGGGACCTACGAGCAGTACTTC. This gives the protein CSFFPGTGTYEQYF.

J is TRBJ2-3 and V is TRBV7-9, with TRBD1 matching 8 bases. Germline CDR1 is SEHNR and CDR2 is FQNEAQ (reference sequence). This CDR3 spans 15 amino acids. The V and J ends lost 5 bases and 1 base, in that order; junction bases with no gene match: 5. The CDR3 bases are TGTGCCAGCAGCCCTCAGACAGGGGGCACAGATACGCAGTATTTT. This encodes CASSPQTGGTDTQYF.

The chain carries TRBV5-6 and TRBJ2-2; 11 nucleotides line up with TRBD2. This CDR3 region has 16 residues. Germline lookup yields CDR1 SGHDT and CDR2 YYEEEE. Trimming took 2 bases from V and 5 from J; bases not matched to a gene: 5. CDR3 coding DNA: TGTGCCAGCAGCTTTGGGCTAGCGGGAGGAACCGGGGAGCTGTTTTTT. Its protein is CASSFGLAGGTGELFF. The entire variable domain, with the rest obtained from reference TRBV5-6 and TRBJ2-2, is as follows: DAGVTQSPTHLIKTRGQQVTLRCSPKSGHDTVSWYQQALGQGPQFIFQYYEEEERQRGNFPDRFSGHQFPNYSSELNVNALLLGDSALYLCASSFGLAGGTGELFFGEGSRLTVL.

As DNA, the CDR3 is TGTGCCAGCAGTCGATTCGTAAACAATGAGCAGTTCTTC. It translates to CASSRFVNNEQFF. The chain carries TRBV25-1 and TRBJ2-1; D call uncertain. The germline V gene has CDR1 MGHDK and CDR2 SYGVNS. The CDR3 has 13 amino acids. V dropped 5 bases and J dropped 5 bases, with 10 bases sitting between them.

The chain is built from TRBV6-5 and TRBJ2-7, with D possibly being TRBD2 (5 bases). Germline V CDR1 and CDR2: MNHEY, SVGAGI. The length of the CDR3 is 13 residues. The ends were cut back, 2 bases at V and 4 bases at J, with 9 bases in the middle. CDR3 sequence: CASSYARGYEQYF. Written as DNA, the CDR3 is TGTGCCAGCAGTTACGCCCGGGGATACGAGCAGTACTTC.

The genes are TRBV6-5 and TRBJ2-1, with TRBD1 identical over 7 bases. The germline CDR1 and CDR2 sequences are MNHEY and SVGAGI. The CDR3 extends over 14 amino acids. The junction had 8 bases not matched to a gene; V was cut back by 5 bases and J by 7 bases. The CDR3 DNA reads TGTGCCAGCAGTCGTACGGGACAGTTTAATGAGCAGTTCTTC. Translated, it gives CASSRTGQFNEQFF.

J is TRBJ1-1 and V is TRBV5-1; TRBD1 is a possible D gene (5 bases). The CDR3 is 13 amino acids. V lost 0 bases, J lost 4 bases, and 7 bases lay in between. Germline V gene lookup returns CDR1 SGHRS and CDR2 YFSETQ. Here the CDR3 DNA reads TGCGCCAGCAGCTTGGACGGGGGCACTGAAGCTTTCTTT. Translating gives CASSLDGGTEAFF.

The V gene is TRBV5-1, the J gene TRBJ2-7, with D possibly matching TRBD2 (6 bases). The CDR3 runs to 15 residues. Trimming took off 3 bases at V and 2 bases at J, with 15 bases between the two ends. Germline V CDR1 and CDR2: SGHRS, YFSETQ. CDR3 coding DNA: TGCGCCAGCAGCTGGAGGGGTTCCCCCGCCTACGAGCAGTACTTC. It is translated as CASSWRGSPAYEQYF. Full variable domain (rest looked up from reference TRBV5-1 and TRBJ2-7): KAGVTQTPRYLIKTRGQQVTLSCSPISGHRSVSWYQQTPGQGLQFLFEYFSETQRNKGNFPGRFSGRQFSNSRSEMNVSTLELGDSALYLCASSWRGSPAYEQYFGPGTRLTVT.

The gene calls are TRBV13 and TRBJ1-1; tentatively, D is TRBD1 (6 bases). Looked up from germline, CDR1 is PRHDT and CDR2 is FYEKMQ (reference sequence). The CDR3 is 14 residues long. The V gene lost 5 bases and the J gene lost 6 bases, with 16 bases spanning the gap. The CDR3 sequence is CASSKGTKRPEAFF. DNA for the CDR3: TGTGCCAGCAGCAAGGGGACAAAAAGGCCTGAAGCTTTCTTT.

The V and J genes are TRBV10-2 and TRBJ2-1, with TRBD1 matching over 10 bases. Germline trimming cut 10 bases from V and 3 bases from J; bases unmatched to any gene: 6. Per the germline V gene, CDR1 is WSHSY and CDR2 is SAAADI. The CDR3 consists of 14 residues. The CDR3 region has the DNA TGCGCCACCCGACAGGGGGCGAACTACAATGAGCAGTTCTTC. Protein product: CATRQGANYNEQFF.

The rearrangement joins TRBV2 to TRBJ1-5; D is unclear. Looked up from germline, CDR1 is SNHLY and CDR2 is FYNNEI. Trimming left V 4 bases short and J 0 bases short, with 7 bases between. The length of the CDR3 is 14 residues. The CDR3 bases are TGTGCCAGCAGTGGCGGCTATAGCAATCAGCCCCAGCATTTT. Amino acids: CASSGGYSNQPQHF.

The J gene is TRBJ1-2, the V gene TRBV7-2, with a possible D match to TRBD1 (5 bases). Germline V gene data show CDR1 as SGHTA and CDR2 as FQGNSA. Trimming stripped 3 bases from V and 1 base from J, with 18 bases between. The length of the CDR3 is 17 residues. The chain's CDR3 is CASSFLVAGGLNYGYTF. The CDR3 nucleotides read TGTGCCAGCAGCTTTCTAGTAGCCGGGGGACTTAACTATGGCTACACCTTC.

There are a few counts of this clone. CDR3 sequence (DNA): TGTGCCAGCAGTGAAATGGTAGAGGGCGACTACGAGCAGTACTTC. Translated, it gives CASSEMVEGDYEQYF. The chain uses TRBV2 and TRBJ2-7; possibly TRBD2 for D (5 bases). Deletions cut 2 bases from V and 3 bases from J, with 14 bases between. Germline V gene data show CDR1 as SNHLY and CDR2 as FYNNEI. The CDR3 consists of 15 residues.